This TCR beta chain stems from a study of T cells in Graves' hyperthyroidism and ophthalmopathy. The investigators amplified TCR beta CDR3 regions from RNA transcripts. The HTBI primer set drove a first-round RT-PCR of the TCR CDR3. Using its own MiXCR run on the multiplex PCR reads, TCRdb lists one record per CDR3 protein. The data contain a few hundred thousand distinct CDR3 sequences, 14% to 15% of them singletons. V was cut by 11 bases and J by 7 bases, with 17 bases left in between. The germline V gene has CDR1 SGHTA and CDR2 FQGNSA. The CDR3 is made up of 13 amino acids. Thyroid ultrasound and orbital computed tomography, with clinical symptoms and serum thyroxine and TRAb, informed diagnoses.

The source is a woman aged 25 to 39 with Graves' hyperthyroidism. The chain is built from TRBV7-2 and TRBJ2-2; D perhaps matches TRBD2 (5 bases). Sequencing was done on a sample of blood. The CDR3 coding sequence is TGTGCCTGCCGAGGACTTATGGTCGGGGAGCTGTTTTTT. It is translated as CACRGLMVGELFF.